This T cell receptor (beta chain) was captured by sequencing in a study of technical replicates of blood from a few donors listed by TCRdb under 2017. About this clone itself: Its antigen remains undetermined. No base quality information exists; no much larger clone differs at one position.

V is pared back by 0 bases and J by 3 bases, with 9 bases lying between the germline termini. The CDR3 goes from the cysteine to the phenylalanine over 15 residues. Just the 45-base CDR3 DNA is kept, in frame starting at base 1. CDR1 and CDR2 were assigned from the germline V gene as SGHTA and FQGNSA. The library was prepared using the immunoSEQ multiplex PCR assay. TCRdb holds this immuneACCESS table with in-frame rearrangements only. Some clones are missing; in checked studies, unresolved V genes explain under half, and the rest has no known cause. The sample table contains under 85,000 clones; only one count was recorded for 97% of them. The ten top clones hold approximately 0.2% of the sample.

Sequencing input: T cells isolated from PBMCs. This sequence originates from a human donor in good health. The rearranged chain carries TRBV7-2 and TRBJ1-5, and possibly TRBD1, on 6 matching bases. The DNA sequence is as follows: TGTGCCAGCAGCTTAGCGCGGACAGTCAATCAGCCCCAGCATTTT. It is translated as CASSLARTVNQPQHF.